A selection of T cell receptor beta chains follows, all from one sample in a study of response to subunit inactivated influenza vaccine. TCRdb re-called the RT-PCR reads with MiXCR, one entry per CDR3 protein. There are 500,000 to 550,000 distinct CDR3 sequences in the sample; roughly 7.9% occur only once, and 10% to 15% lies in the top ten. Sequenced here: PBMCs from blood, sampled approximately 25 months after vaccination. The receptors originated from a man aged 45 to 70 who received an inactivated influenza vaccine. The CDR3 runs from the conserved cysteine through the conserved F or W. The D gene is left open where the match is weak. Size is omitted from some rows. Given values are once, few, many or a class for expanded clones.

CDR3: CASSFRGTHTDTQYF; DNA: TGTGCCAGCAGCTTCCGGGGGACGCACACAGATACGCAGTATTTT; D: -; size: -; V: TRBV7-2; J: TRBJ2-3
CDR3: CASSDPTGARSEQFF; DNA: TGTGCCAGCAGTGACCCTACAGGGGCCCGGAGTGAGCAGTTCTTC; D: TRBD1; size: many; V: TRBV6-2/TRBV6-3; J: TRBJ2-1
CDR3: CASSEVQVNTEAFF; DNA: TGTGCCAGCAGTGAAGTTCAGGTGAACACTGAAGCTTTCTTT; D: -; size: few; V: TRBV2; J: TRBJ1-1
CDR3: CSARDLGTYEQYF; DNA: TGCAGTGCTAGAGATCTCGGAACCTACGAGCAGTACTTC; D: -; size: few; V: TRBV20-1; J: TRBJ2-7
CDR3: CSAIVGGRGSYNEQFF; DNA: TGCAGTGCTATAGTGGGCGGGAGGGGCTCCTACAATGAGCAGTTCTTC; D: TRBD2; size: -; V: TRBV20-1; J: TRBJ2-1
CDR3: CSARAQGLVSYNEQFF; DNA: TGCAGTGCTAGAGCTCAGGGACTAGTTTCCTACAATGAGCAGTTCTTC; D: TRBD2; size: -; V: TRBV20-1; J: TRBJ2-1
CDR3: CATSRDRDQGYEQYF; DNA: TGTGCCACCAGCAGAGACCGGGACCAAGGCTACGAGCAGTACTTC; D: -; size: -; V: TRBV15; J: TRBJ2-7
CDR3: CSVNRGSYNEQFF; DNA: TGCAGCGTAAACAGGGGTTCCTACAATGAGCAGTTCTTC; D: TRBD1; size: few; V: TRBV29-1; J: TRBJ2-1
CDR3: CASSQVPGQGETEAFF; DNA: TGTGCCAGCAGTCAGGTCCCGGGACAGGGTGAGACTGAAGCTTTCTTT; D: TRBD1; size: few; V: TRBV12-3/TRBV12-4; J: TRBJ1-1
CDR3: CASSYGGSQPQHF; DNA: TGTGCCAGCAGTTATGGGGGCAGTCAGCCCCAGCATTTT; D: -; size: -; V: TRBV27; J: TRBJ1-5
CDR3: CASSLIRDGYTF; DNA: TGTGCCAGCAGTTTGATAAGGGATGGCTACACCTTC; D: -; size: -; V: TRBV28; J: TRBJ1-2
CDR3: CASSEPPGVKIYNEQFF; DNA: TGTGCCAGCAGTGAACCCCCGGGGGTCAAGATATACAATGAGCAGTTCTTC; D: -; size: few; V: TRBV2; J: TRBJ2-1
CDR3: CASSPYGGAIQYF; DNA: TGTGCCAGCTCACCGTATGGTGGGGCCATTCAGTACTTC; D: -; size: -; V: TRBV18; J: TRBJ2-4
CDR3: CASSSHNGAEAFF; DNA: TGCGCCAGCAGCTCGCACAATGGGGCTGAAGCTTTCTTT; D: -; size: few; V: TRBV4-3; J: TRBJ1-1
CDR3: CASSLMRLAGVYEQYF; DNA: TGTGCCAGCAGCTTAATGAGGCTAGCGGGAGTGTACGAGCAGTACTTC; D: TRBD2; size: many; V: TRBV7-8; J: TRBJ2-7
CDR3: CSASLRAVKGVQYF; DNA: TGCAGTGCTAGTCTGCGGGCAGTCAAAGGGGTCCAGTACTTC; D: -; size: many; V: TRBV20-1; J: TRBJ2-5
CDR3: CASSTGTGIYQPQHF; DNA: TGTGCCAGCAGCACCGGGACAGGCATATATCAGCCCCAGCATTTT; D: TRBD1; size: few; V: TRBV7-2; J: TRBJ1-5
CDR3: CASSSRDRGRADTQYF; DNA: TGTGCCAGCAGCTCCCGGGACAGGGGACGCGCAGATACGCAGTATTTT; D: TRBD1; size: -; V: TRBV7-9; J: TRBJ2-3
CDR3: CSVLTGVSSGANVLTF; DNA: TGCAGTGTCCTGACAGGGGTATCCTCTGGGGCCAACGTCCTGACTTTC; D: TRBD1; size: few; V: TRBV20-1; J: TRBJ2-6
CDR3: CASSPPGPTQPQHF; DNA: TGTGCCAGCAGCCCCCCGGGCCCTACCCAGCCCCAGCATTTT; D: -; size: -; V: TRBV28; J: TRBJ1-5
CDR3: CASSLGPDEQFF; DNA: TGTGCCAGCAGTTTAGGACCCGATGAGCAGTTCTTC; D: -; size: many; V: TRBV6-5; J: TRBJ2-1
CDR3: CASSLVGVVIAKNIQYF; DNA: TGTGCCAGCAGCTTAGTAGGGGTGGTTATAGCCAAAAACATTCAGTACTTC; D: -; size: many; V: TRBV7-2; J: TRBJ2-4
CDR3: CSAGRESGEKLFF; DNA: TGCAGTGCGGGGAGGGAGAGCGGTGAAAAACTGTTTTTT; D: -; size: -; V: TRBV20-1; J: TRBJ1-4
CDR3: CSAQGNTEAFF; DNA: TGCAGCGCACAGGGGAACACTGAAGCTTTCTTT; D: -; size: few; V: TRBV29-1; J: TRBJ1-1
CDR3: CASSFAGREGEQYF; DNA: TGTGCCAGCAGTTTTGCAGGGAGAGAGGGCGAGCAGTACTTC; D: -; size: -; V: TRBV12-3/TRBV12-4; J: TRBJ2-7
CDR3: CASSVTTGRGGELFF; DNA: TGTGCCAGCAGCGTCACGACAGGGAGAGGCGGGGAGCTGTTTTTT; D: TRBD1; size: many; V: TRBV6-1; J: TRBJ2-2
CDR3: CASSTGGENEQFF; DNA: TGTGCCAGCTCAACAGGGGGGGAGAATGAGCAGTTCTTC; D: -; size: -; V: TRBV18; J: TRBJ2-1
CDR3: CASSPLGAYNEQFF; DNA: TGTGCCAGCAGCCCTCTGGGTGCCTACAATGAGCAGTTCTTC; D: -; size: -; V: TRBV3-1; J: TRBJ2-1
CDR3: CASSPRLGGAGDTQYF; DNA: TGTGCCAGCAGCCCCAGGCTGGGTGGGGCAGGGGATACGCAGTATTTT; D: -; size: few; V: TRBV6-1; J: TRBJ2-3
CDR3: CASSQDLGSGGEKLFF; DNA: TGCGCCAGCAGCCAAGATCTAGGGTCGGGGGGTGAAAAACTGTTTTTT; D: -; size: -; V: TRBV4-3; J: TRBJ1-4
CDR3: CASSPYDSLLMGANVLTF; DNA: TGTGCCAGCTCACCATACGACAGCCTTCTTATGGGGGCCAACGTCCTGACTTTC; D: -; size: -; V: TRBV18; J: TRBJ2-6
CDR3: CASSRQGLETQYF; DNA: TGTGCCAGCTCACGACAGGGCTTGGAGACCCAGTACTTC; D: TRBD1; size: -; V: TRBV18; J: TRBJ2-5
CDR3: CASRDRQFSDTQYF; DNA: TGTGCCAGCCGGGACAGGCAATTTTCAGATACGCAGTATTTT; D: TRBD1; size: few; V: TRBV6-1; J: TRBJ2-3